This TCR beta chain is from a study of T cells in narcolepsy. Study conclusions and caveats: Comparing one patient's CSF and blood CD4+ clonotypes highlighted HCRT- and TRIB2-specific autoreactive clonotypes.

The germline CDR1 and CDR2 sequences are SEHNR and FQNEAQ (reference sequence). The V gene lost 5 bases and the J gene lost 1 base, with 20 bases spanning the gap. The CDR3 length is 18 residues. Profiling relied on immunoSEQ multiplex PCR, and the TCRdb table lists in-frame clones only, not all of them. The sample shows 25,000 to 30,000 clones, roughly four fifths of them seen only once. Details on this clone: What it recognizes is unknown.

The chain uses TRBV7-9 and TRBJ2-2, with a possible D match to TRBD1 (6 bases). This receptor was taken from a human donor with narcolepsy. What was sequenced was CD45RA- memory CD4+ T cells from PBMCs. This CDR3 reads CASSKGATGTKNTGELFF. CDR3 nucleotides: TGTGCCAGCAGCAAAGGGGCGACCGGGACAAAGAACACCGGGGAGCTGTTTTTT.